This T cell receptor beta chain was identified in a study of blood T cell repertoires in COVID-19. There are 13 residues in the CDR3. V lost 7 bases and J lost 4; bases outside the gene matches: 6. Per the original methods: Estimated nucleated cell counts came from reference gene primer amplification. Data came from immunoSEQ multiplex PCR; TCRdb stores just in-frame clones and leaves some out. Clone size and V and J calls were adopted from that table, with D and trimming inferred from the DNA. Among more than 100,000 clones listed, almost 90% were seen once. This receptor was identified in a woman aged 45-65 years with active or convalescent COVID-19. The sequenced sample was peripheral blood. The chain recombines TRBV12-3 or TRBV12-4 with TRBJ2-7; 8 bases align to TRBD1. The chain's CDR3 is CASTQGALYEQYF. The CDR3 DNA reads TGTGCCAGCACCCAGGGGGCCTTGTACGAGCAGTACTTC.